Listed below are T cell receptor beta chains from one sample, sequenced in a study of T cells after yellow fever vaccination. MiXCR, applied by TCRdb to the 5' RACE reads, yields one record per CDR3 protein. The table has 620,000 or so distinct CDR3 sequences, 12% seen once. Sequences were derived from PBMCs, sampled on the day of the yellow fever booster vaccination. These receptors were taken from a young man who received the YFV17D yellow fever vaccine. CDR3s include the opening cysteine and the closing phenylalanine or tryptophan. Fields, in order: clone size, D gene, V gene, J gene, CDR3 protein, CDR3 DNA. D genes are given only for firm matches. For some rows the clone size is stated as once, few or many, or as a class when expanded; others skip it.

size: .; D: TRBD2; V: TRBV5-4; J: TRBJ2-3; CDR3: CASLAGGPGNTDTQYF; DNA: TGTGCCAGCCTAGCGGGAGGGCCCGGAAACACAGATACGCAGTATTTT
size: .; D: TRBD2; V: TRBV2; J: TRBJ2-2; CDR3: CASKRTSGPRKFF; DNA: TGTGCCAGCAAGAGGACTAGCGGGCCCAGGAAGTTTTTT
size: few; D: .; V: TRBV9; J: TRBJ2-2; CDR3: CASSLDSFPGELFF; DNA: TGTGCCAGCAGCCTCGACTCGTTCCCCGGGGAGCTGTTTTTT
size: .; D: .; V: TRBV5-1; J: TRBJ2-4; CDR3: CASSLGNTVNIQYF; DNA: TGCGCCAGCAGCTTGGGGAACACGGTCAACATTCAGTACTTC
size: .; D: TRBD2; V: TRBV10-2; J: TRBJ2-7; CDR3: CASSDKAGGYEQYF; DNA: TGCGCCAGCAGTGACAAAGCGGGAGGATACGAGCAGTACTTC
size: many; D: .; V: TRBV20-1; J: TRBJ1-2; CDR3: CSARGPGPGGYTF; DNA: TGCAGTGCTAGAGGACCCGGGCCGGGAGGCTACACCTTC
size: .; D: .; V: TRBV12-3/TRBV12-4; J: TRBJ1-6; CDR3: CASSPGKETNSYNSPLHF; DNA: TGTGCCAGCAGTCCCGGAAAAGAGACGAACTCCTATAATTCACCCCTCCACTTT
size: few; D: .; V: TRBV4-3; J: TRBJ2-2; CDR3: CASSQGGTGNTGELFF; DNA: TGCGCCAGCAGCCAAGGGGGGACCGGAAACACCGGGGAGCTGTTTTTT
size: .; D: .; V: TRBV4-3; J: TRBJ1-2; CDR3: CASSQDRRGSYGYTF; DNA: TGCGCCAGCAGCCAAGATCGTAGAGGGTCGTATGGCTACACCTTC
size: .; D: .; V: TRBV12-3/TRBV12-4; J: TRBJ2-5; CDR3: CASSLGTAAETQYF; DNA: TGTGCCAGCAGTTTAGGGACAGCCGCAGAGACCCAGTACTTC
size: few; D: .; V: TRBV15; J: TRBJ2-2; CDR3: CATSRDPRNGELFF; DNA: TGTGCCACCAGCAGAGATCCCCGGAACGGGGAGCTGTTTTTT
size: .; D: TRBD2; V: TRBV20-1; J: TRBJ2-1; CDR3: CSALRAGEPSYNEQFF; DNA: TGCAGTGCTCTTCGAGCGGGAGAGCCCTCCTACAATGAGCAGTTCTTC
size: few; D: TRBD1; V: TRBV5-1; J: TRBJ2-5; CDR3: CASSDSDRGRETQYF; DNA: TGCGCCAGCAGCGACTCCGACAGGGGGCGGGAGACCCAGTACTTC
size: few; D: TRBD1; V: TRBV9; J: TRBJ2-7; CDR3: CASSAGQGAVNEQYF; DNA: TGTGCCAGCAGCGCGGGACAGGGGGCAGTTAACGAGCAGTACTTC
size: few; D: TRBD2; V: TRBV6-1; J: TRBJ2-1; CDR3: CASSASRGSSYNEQFF; DNA: TGTGCCAGCAGTGCGTCGCGGGGGAGCTCCTACAATGAGCAGTTCTTC
size: few; D: TRBD2; V: TRBV24-1; J: TRBJ2-5; CDR3: CATSDKDSGRAKETQYF; DNA: TGTGCCACCAGTGATAAGGATAGCGGGAGGGCCAAAGAGACCCAGTACTTC
size: many; D: .; V: TRBV28; J: TRBJ2-7; CDR3: CASTSGRDKQYF; DNA: TGTGCCAGTACGTCCGGCAGGGATAAGCAGTACTTC
size: many; D: TRBD1; V: TRBV5-1; J: TRBJ2-1; CDR3: CASSRDRGGNEQFF; DNA: TGCGCCAGCAGCCGGGACAGGGGTGGCAATGAGCAGTTCTTC
size: few; D: .; V: TRBV5-1; J: TRBJ2-7; CDR3: CASSGRKSYEQYF; DNA: TGCGCCAGCAGTGGCAGGAAGTCCTACGAGCAGTACTTC
size: .; D: TRBD1; V: TRBV20-1; J: TRBJ2-5; CDR3: CSARAPYGQEETQYF; DNA: TGCAGTGCTAGAGCCCCCTATGGACAGGAAGAGACCCAGTACTTC
size: .; D: TRBD1; V: TRBV6-1; J: TRBJ1-1; CDR3: CASAPGDRVNTEAFF; DNA: TGTGCCAGCGCCCCGGGGGACAGAGTGAACACTGAAGCTTTCTTT
size: .; D: TRBD2; V: TRBV7-9; J: TRBJ2-3; CDR3: CASSFWLAETDTQYF; DNA: TGTGCCAGCAGCTTTTGGCTAGCGGAAACAGATACGCAGTATTTT
size: few; D: .; V: TRBV15; J: TRBJ2-3; CDR3: CATRGSTDTQYF; DNA: TGTGCCACCAGGGGAAGCACAGATACGCAGTATTTT
size: few; D: TRBD2; V: TRBV24-1; J: TRBJ2-1; CDR3: CATSRIAGDYNEQFF; DNA: TGTGCCACCAGCCGTATAGCGGGAGACTACAATGAGCAGTTCTTC
size: few; D: TRBD1; V: TRBV12-3/TRBV12-4; J: TRBJ2-7; CDR3: CASSLGQSFPYEQYF; DNA: TGTGCCAGCAGTTTGGGACAGTCCTTTCCCTACGAGCAGTACTTC
size: .; D: .; V: TRBV18; J: TRBJ1-4; CDR3: CASAAQPTNEKLFF; DNA: TGTGCCAGCGCCGCACAGCCAACTAATGAAAAACTGTTTTTT
size: many; D: TRBD1; V: TRBV4-3; J: TRBJ2-1; CDR3: CASSQPGTGATNEQFF; DNA: TGCGCCAGCAGCCAGCCCGGGACAGGGGCCACCAATGAGCAGTTCTTC
size: few; D: .; V: TRBV14; J: TRBJ2-5; CDR3: CASSPRRRETQYF; DNA: TGTGCCAGCAGCCCCCGCCGGAGGGAGACCCAGTACTTC
size: .; D: TRBD1; V: TRBV6-1; J: TRBJ1-6; CDR3: CASRKGQGGSPLHF; DNA: TGTGCCAGCAGGAAGGGACAGGGTGGATCACCCCTCCACTTT
size: .; D: TRBD2; V: TRBV20-1; J: TRBJ2-3; CDR3: CSAIEGEGTDTQYF; DNA: TGCAGTGCTATCGAAGGGGAGGGGACAGATACGCAGTATTTT
size: .; D: TRBD1; V: TRBV6-2/TRBV6-3; J: TRBJ2-5; CDR3: CASSYLTDREETQYF; DNA: TGTGCCAGCAGTTACCTTACGGACAGGGAAGAGACCCAGTACTTC
size: few; D: TRBD1; V: TRBV7-2; J: TRBJ2-1; CDR3: CASSQGQGLSNEQFF; DNA: TGTGCCAGCAGCCAAGGACAGGGGTTATCAAATGAGCAGTTCTTC
size: few; D: .; V: TRBV12-3/TRBV12-4; J: TRBJ1-1; CDR3: CASSLAAGSFAEAFF; DNA: TGTGCCAGCAGTTTGGCGGCAGGGAGTTTCGCTGAAGCTTTCTTT
size: many; D: .; V: TRBV19; J: TRBJ1-5; CDR3: CASSIRVNQPQHF; DNA: TGTGCCAGTAGTATCAGAGTTAATCAGCCCCAGCATTTT
size: few; D: .; V: TRBV21-1; J: TRBJ2-2; CDR3: CASSKVPIGLHTGELFF; DNA: TGTGCCAGCAGCAAAGTCCCCATAGGACTACACACCGGGGAGCTGTTTTTT
size: .; D: .; V: TRBV12-3/TRBV12-4; J: TRBJ1-6; CDR3: CASSQDGFSPLHF; DNA: TGTGCCAGCAGCCAAGACGGGTTTTCACCCCTCCACTTT
size: .; D: .; V: TRBV14; J: TRBJ1-1; CDR3: CASSLMTVNTEAFF; DNA: TGTGCCAGCAGCCTAATGACAGTGAACACTGAAGCTTTCTTT
size: few; D: TRBD2; V: TRBV12-5; J: TRBJ2-1; CDR3: CASDGLAGTGNEQFF; DNA: TGTGCTAGCGACGGACTAGCGGGAACTGGCAATGAGCAGTTCTTC
size: few; D: TRBD2; V: TRBV11-2; J: TRBJ2-1; CDR3: CASSPTGLAVSTGVLDEQFF; DNA: TGTGCCAGCAGCCCGACGGGACTAGCGGTCAGCACGGGGGTCTTGGATGAGCAGTTCTTC
size: few; D: TRBD1; V: TRBV7-3; J: TRBJ2-3; CDR3: CASSLQPQGSTDTQYF; DNA: TGTGCCAGCAGCTTGCAGCCACAGGGGAGCACAGATACGCAGTATTTT
size: few; D: .; V: TRBV11-2; J: TRBJ2-6; CDR3: CASSLDAVSGANVLTF; DNA: TGTGCCAGCAGCTTAGATGCTGTCTCTGGGGCCAACGTCCTGACTTTC
size: few; D: TRBD2; V: TRBV20-1; J: TRBJ2-5; CDR3: CSALTSGRSDQYF; DNA: TGCAGTGCTCTGACTAGCGGGAGGTCGGACCAGTACTTC
size: .; D: .; V: TRBV5-1; J: TRBJ2-1; CDR3: CASSFIENEQFF; DNA: TGCGCCAGCAGCTTCATAGAGAATGAGCAGTTCTTC
size: few; D: TRBD2; V: TRBV3-1; J: TRBJ2-3; CDR3: CASSPGLGGFTDTQYF; DNA: TGTGCCAGCAGCCCGGGTTTGGGAGGGTTCACAGATACGCAGTATTTT
size: .; D: .; V: TRBV20-1; J: TRBJ1-6; CDR3: CSATNRGRNSPLHF; DNA: TGCAGTGCTACCAACCGGGGGCGTAATTCACCCCTCCACTTT
size: few; D: .; V: TRBV9; J: TRBJ1-4; CDR3: CASSVGPGATNEKLFF; DNA: TGTGCCAGCAGCGTGGGACCGGGTGCCACTAATGAAAAACTGTTTTTT
size: few; D: .; V: TRBV7-8; J: TRBJ1-1; CDR3: CASSRQITEAFF; DNA: TGTGCCAGCAGCCGACAGATCACTGAAGCTTTCTTT
size: few; D: TRBD2; V: TRBV2; J: TRBJ2-2; CDR3: CASLSGASGLNTGELFF; DNA: TGTGCCAGCTTGTCCGGGGCTAGCGGGTTGAACACCGGGGAGCTGTTTTTT
size: few; D: .; V: TRBV18; J: TRBJ2-7; CDR3: CASSPVSGEQYF; DNA: TGTGCCAGCTCTCCCGTCTCTGGGGAGCAGTACTTC
size: .; D: TRBD2; V: TRBV20-1; J: TRBJ2-7; CDR3: CSAPTSGVSYEQYF; DNA: TGCAGTGCTCCGACTAGCGGGGTCTCCTACGAGCAGTACTTC